This T cell receptor (beta chain) was obtained from a study of identical twins. This clonotype was observed a handful of times. TCRdb called the 5' RACE reads again in MiXCR, with one record for every CDR3 protein. The data show around 280,000 distinct CDR3 sequences, roughly 8.6% seen once. All of the donors were Caucasians in good health. Deletions cut 3 bases from V and 7 bases from J, with 16 bases between. This CDR3 is built from 15 residues. Germline assignment: CDR1 SNHLY and CDR2 FYNNEI. The same sample was also used in a study of yellow fever vaccine responses in identical twins.

The sequenced sample was memory (CD45RO+) T cells sorted from blood. This chain connects TRBV2 to TRBJ2-1, with a weak D call TRBD2 (5 bases). The TCR was taken from a woman aged 18-29 years in good health. CDR3 DNA sequence: TGTGCCAGCAGTGAGGGGTCGGGATACTATAATGAGCAGTTCTTC. Amino acids: CASSEGSGYYNEQFF.